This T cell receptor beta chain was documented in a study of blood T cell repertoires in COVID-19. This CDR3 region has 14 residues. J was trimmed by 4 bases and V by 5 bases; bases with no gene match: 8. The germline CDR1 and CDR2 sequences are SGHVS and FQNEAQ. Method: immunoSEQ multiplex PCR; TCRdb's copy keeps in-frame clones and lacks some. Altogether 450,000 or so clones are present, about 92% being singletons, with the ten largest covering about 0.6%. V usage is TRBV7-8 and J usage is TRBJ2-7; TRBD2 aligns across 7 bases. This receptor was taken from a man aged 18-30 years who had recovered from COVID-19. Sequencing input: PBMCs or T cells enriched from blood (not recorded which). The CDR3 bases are TGTGCCAGCAGCGAAGGGGCGGGAGCGTACGAGCAGTACTTC. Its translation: CASSEGAGAYEQYF.